In this sample, the clone carrying this T cell receptor (beta chain) turned up many times. Its antigen is still unknown. The data belong to a study of T cells after yellow fever vaccination. Overall study results and limits: Contaminants from the bulk population, in the form of abundant clonotypes, could be found in FACS-sorted repertoires. The study found a weaker secondary response that peaked faster, day 5 versus 15.

CDR3 length: 13 amino acids. Between the trimmed V and J ends, which lost 6 bases and 4 bases, there was a span of 15 bases. In germline, CDR1 is SQVTM, CDR2 ANQGSEA. TCR cDNA was made by 5'RACE template switching, adding a universal primer site and UMIs. TCRdb redid the calling of the 5' RACE reads with MiXCR, one entry per CDR3 protein. This sample has some 300,000 distinct CDR3 sequences; more than 3% occur once, and the top ten carry less than 25%. The receptor comes from a man aged 18 to 30 who received the YFV17D yellow fever vaccine. The specimen was PBMCs, collected on the day of the yellow fever booster vaccination. The chain combines TRBV29-1 with TRBJ1-1, with D uncertain. The CDR3 bases are TGCAGCGTCCCCCCAGAATGGGGCACTGAAGCTTTCTTT. Encoded protein: CSVPPEWGTEAFF.